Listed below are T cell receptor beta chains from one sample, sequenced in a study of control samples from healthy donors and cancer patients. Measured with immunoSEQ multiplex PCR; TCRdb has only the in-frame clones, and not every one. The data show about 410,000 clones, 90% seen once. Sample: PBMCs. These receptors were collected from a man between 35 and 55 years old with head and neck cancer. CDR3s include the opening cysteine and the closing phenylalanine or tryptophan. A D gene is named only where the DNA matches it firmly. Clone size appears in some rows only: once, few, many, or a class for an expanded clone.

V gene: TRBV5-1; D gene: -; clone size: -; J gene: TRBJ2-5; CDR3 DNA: TGCGCCAGCAGCTTGGAATCACAGCCGCAAGAGACCCAGTACTTC; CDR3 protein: CASSLESQPQETQYF
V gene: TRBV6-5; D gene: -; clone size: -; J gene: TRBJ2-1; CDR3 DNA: TGTGCCAGCAGTTACTCTGGTGGGGGGAACAATGAGCAGTTCTTC; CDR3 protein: CASSYSGGGNNEQFF
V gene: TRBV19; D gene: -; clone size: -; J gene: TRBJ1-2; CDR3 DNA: TGTGCCAGTAGTCCGTATGGGGTTTCCCCTAGCAGGCCCTATGGCTACACCTTC; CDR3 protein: CASSPYGVSPSRPYGYTF
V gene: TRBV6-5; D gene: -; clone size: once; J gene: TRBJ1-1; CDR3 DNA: TGTGCCACGGGAGGGAACAGGGAGGCGAACACTGAAGCTTTCTTT; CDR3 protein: CATGGNREANTEAFF
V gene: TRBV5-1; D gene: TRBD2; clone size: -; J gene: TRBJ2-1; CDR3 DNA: TGCGCCAGCAGCCCGACTAGCGGATACAATGAGCAGTTCTTC; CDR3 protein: CASSPTSGYNEQFF
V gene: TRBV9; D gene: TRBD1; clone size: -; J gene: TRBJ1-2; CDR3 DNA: TGTGCCAGCACCCTCGGGACAGGGGGCGAGGGCTACACCTTC; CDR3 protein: CASTLGTGGEGYTF
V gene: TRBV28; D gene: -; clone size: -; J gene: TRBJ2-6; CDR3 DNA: TGTGCCAGCACCTCCTCTGGGGCCAACGTCCTGACTTTC; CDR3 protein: CASTSSGANVLTF
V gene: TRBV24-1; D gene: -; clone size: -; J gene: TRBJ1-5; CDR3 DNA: TGTGCCACCAGTGAAACAGGGTTTCAGCCCCAGCATTTT; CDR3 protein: CATSETGFQPQHF
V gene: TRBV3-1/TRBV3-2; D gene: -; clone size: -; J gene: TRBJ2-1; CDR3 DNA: TGTGCCAGCAGCCAGGCGGTAGGACTACCCTATATGAATGAGCAGTTCTTC; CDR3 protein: CASSQAVGLPYMNEQFF
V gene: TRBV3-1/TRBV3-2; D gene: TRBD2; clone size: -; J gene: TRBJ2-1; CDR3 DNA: TGTGCCAGCAGCCACAACGCGGGGGGACTAGCGGGGACCAACAATGAGCAGTTCTTC; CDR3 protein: CASSHNAGGLAGTNNEQFF
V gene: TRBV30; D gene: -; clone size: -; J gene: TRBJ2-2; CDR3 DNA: TGTGCCTGGAGTGTAAGAGACTTAGGCACCGGGGAGCTGTTTTTT; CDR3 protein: CAWSVRDLGTGELFF
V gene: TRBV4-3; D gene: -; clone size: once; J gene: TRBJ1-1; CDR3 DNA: TGCGCCAGCAGAGTCAGCATGAACACTGAAGCTTTCTTT; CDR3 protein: CASRVSMNTEAFF
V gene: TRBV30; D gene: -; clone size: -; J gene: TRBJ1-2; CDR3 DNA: TGTGCCTGGAGTGCCGTCTGGAGGGTGAGGGGGGCAAACTATGGCTACACCTTC; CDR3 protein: CAWSAVWRVRGANYGYTF
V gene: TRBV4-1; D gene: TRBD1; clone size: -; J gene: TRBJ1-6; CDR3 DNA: TGCGCCAGCAGCCAAGAACCCACAGGGGCCTATAATTCACCCCTCCACTTT; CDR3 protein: CASSQEPTGAYNSPLHF
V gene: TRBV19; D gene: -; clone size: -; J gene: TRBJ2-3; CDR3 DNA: TGTGCCAGTGGGTCCACGGGGGCAGATACGCAGTATTTT; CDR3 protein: CASGSTGADTQYF
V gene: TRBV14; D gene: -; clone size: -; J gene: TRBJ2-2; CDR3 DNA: TGTGCCAGCAGCATCGGCAGCCGTCTCGGGACCGGGGAGCTGTTTTTT; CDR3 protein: CASSIGSRLGTGELFF
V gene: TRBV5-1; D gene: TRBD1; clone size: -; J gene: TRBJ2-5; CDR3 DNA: TGCGCCAGCAGCCCCGGGACAGCACAAGAGACCCAGTACTTC; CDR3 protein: CASSPGTAQETQYF
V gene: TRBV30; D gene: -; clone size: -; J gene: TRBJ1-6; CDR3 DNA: TGTGCCTGGAGGGGGACTGCAAATTCACCCCTCCACTTT; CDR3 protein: CAWRGTANSPLHF
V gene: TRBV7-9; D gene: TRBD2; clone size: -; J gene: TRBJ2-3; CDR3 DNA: TGTGCCAGCAGCTTAACATGGATAGCGGGGGTGAGCACAGATACGCAGTATTTT; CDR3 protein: CASSLTWIAGVSTDTQYF
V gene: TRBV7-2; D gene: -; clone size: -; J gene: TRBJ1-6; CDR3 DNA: TGTGCCAGCAGCTTATTCGTAGGACAGAATAATTCACCCCTCCACTTT; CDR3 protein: CASSLFVGQNNSPLHF
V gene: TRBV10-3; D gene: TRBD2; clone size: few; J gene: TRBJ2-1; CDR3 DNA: TGTGCCATCGCAGACGGGACTAGCGGGGAAGTGCAGTTCTTC; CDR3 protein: CAIADGTSGEVQFF
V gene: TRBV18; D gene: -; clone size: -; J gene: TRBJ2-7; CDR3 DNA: TGTGCCAGCTCACCAGAGACAGCAACCTACGAGCAGTACTTC; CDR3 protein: CASSPETATYEQYF
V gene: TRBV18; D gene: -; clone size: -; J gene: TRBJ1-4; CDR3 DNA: TGTGCCAGCTCACCACCAGGGGTTTACGAAAAACTGTTTTTT; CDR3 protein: CASSPPGVYEKLFF
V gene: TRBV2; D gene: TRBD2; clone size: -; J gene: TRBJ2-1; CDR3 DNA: TGTGCCAGCAGCCGCTGGGTAGGCGCGGGAGTTTCCAATGAGCAGTTCTTC; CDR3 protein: CASSRWVGAGVSNEQFF
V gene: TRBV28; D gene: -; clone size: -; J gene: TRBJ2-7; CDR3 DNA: TGTGCCAGCAGATTACAGGGAACCTACGAGCAGTACTTC; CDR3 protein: CASRLQGTYEQYF
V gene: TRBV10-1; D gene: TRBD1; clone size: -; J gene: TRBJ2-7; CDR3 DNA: TGCGCCAGCAGTGAGTCAAGGACAGGGGGATTCTACGAGCAGTACTTC; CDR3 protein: CASSESRTGGFYEQYF
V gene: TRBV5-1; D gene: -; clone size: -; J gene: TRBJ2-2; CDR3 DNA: TGCGCCAGCAGCTTGGTGGCCAGGGCGAACACCGGGGAGCTGTTTTTT; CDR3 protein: CASSLVARANTGELFF
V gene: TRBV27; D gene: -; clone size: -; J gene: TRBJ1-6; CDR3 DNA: TGTGCCAGCAGCCGGTACCTGGGCCTTAATTCACCCCTCCACTTT; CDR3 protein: CASSRYLGLNSPLHF
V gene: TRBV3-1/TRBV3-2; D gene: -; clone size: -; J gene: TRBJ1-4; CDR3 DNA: TGTGCCAGCAGCCAAGTAGAGAATGAAAAACTGTTTTTT; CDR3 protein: CASSQVENEKLFF
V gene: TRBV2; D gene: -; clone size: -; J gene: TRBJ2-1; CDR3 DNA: TGTGCCAGCAGTGAAGTCAGGGGTGAGCAGTTCTTC; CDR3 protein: CASSEVRGEQFF
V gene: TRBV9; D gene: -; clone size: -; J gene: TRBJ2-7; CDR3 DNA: TGTGCCAGCAGCGTAGGGATGGGATTCTGGAACGAGCAGTACTTC; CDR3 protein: CASSVGMGFWNEQYF
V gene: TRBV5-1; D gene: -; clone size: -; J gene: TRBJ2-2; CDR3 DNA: TGCGCCAGCACCAGGGCCGCGGCGAACACCGGGGAGCTGTTTTTT; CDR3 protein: CASTRAAANTGELFF
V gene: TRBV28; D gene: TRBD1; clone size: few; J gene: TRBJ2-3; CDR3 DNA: TGTGCCTTAAGGGACAGGGGAACAGATACGCAGTATTTT; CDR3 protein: CALRDRGTDTQYF
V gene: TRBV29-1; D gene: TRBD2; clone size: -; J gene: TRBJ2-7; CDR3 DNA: TGCAGCGTTGAGTCTAGCGGGGGCTCCTACGAGCAGTACTTC; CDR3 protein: CSVESSGGSYEQYF
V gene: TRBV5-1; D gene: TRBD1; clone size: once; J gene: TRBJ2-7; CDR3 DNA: TGCGCCAGCAGTCGCTCCGGGACAGGGGGCGTAAACTACGAGCAGTACTTC; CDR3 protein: CASSRSGTGGVNYEQYF